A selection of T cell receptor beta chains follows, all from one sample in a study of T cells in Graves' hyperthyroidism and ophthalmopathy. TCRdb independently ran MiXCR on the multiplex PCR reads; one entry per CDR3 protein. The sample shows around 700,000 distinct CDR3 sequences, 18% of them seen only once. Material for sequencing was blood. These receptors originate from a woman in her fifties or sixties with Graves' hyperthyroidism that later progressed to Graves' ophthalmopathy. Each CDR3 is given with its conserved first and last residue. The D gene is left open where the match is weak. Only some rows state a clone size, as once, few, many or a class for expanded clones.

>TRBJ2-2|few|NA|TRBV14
TGTGCCAGCAGCCGCCAGGGGAGGAACACCGGGGAGCTGTTTTTT
CASSRQGRNTGELFF
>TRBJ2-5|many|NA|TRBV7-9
TGTGCCAGCAGCTTGTCGACAGAGACCCAGTACTTC
CASSLSTETQYF
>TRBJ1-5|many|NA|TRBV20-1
TGCAGTGCTGGCGGGGTTCGCAATCAGCCCCAGCATTTT
CSAGGVRNQPQHF
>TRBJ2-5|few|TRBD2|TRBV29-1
TGCAGCGACCAGGGAGGGGACTTAAAAGAGACCCAGTACTTC
CSDQGGDLKETQYF
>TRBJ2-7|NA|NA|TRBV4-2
TGTGCCAGCAGCCAATACCTGACTCGGGAGCAGTACTTC
CASSQYLTREQYF
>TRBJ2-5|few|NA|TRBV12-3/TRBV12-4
TGTGCCAGCAGACTGGACACTCAAGAGACCCAGTACTTC
CASRLDTQETQYF
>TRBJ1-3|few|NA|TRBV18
TGTGCCAGCTCACCACTAAGACAGGCCTCCTCTGGAAACACCATATATTTT
CASSPLRQASSGNTIYF
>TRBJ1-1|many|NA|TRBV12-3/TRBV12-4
TGTGCCAGCAGCGAAGGGTGGAACACTGAAGCTTTCTTT
CASSEGWNTEAFF
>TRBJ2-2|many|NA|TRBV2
TGTGCCAGCAGGGCGCCACCTGGTAGGGCCGGGGAGCTGTTTTTT
CASRAPPGRAGELFF
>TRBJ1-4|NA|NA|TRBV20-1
TGCAGTGCCAGAGCCGGGAGGGCTGAAAAACTGTTTTTT
CSARAGRAEKLFF
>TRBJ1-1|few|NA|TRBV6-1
TGTGCCAGCAGTGAAGTCGGGGGAGGCACTGAAGCTTTCTTT
CASSEVGGGTEAFF
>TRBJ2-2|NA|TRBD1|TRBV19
TGTGCCAGTAGTCCTCTGGTTAGGACAGGGAACACCGGGGAGCTGTTTTTT
CASSPLVRTGNTGELFF
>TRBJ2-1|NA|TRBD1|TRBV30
TGTGCCTGGGGGGGATCCGGGACAGGGGAGCAGTTCTTC
CAWGGSGTGEQFF
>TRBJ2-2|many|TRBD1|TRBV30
TGTGCCTGGGCGAACGGACAGGGGCCGAACACCGGGGAGCTGTTTTTT
CAWANGQGPNTGELFF
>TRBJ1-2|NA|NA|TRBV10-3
TGTGCCATCAGTGAGTCGATCCTCGTGCCAGGGTTAAGTTATGGCTACACCTTC
CAISESILVPGLSYGYTF
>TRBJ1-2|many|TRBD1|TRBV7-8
TGTGCCAGCAGCTTAGAAGGGGGCGCGAACTATGGCTACACCTTC
CASSLEGGANYGYTF
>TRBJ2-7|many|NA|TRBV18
TGTGCCAGCTCACCCACGGGGGACCTGGAGCAGTACTTC
CASSPTGDLEQYF
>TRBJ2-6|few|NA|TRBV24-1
TGTGCCACCAGTGATTTGCCTGGGTCGAGCTCTGGGGCCAACGTCCTGACTTTC
CATSDLPGSSSGANVLTF
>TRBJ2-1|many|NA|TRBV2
TGTGCCAGCAGTGAAAAAAGAAGGCAGTTCTTC
CASSEKRRQFF
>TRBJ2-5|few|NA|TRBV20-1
TGCAGTGCTGCCGCATACGATCTGCAAGAGACCCAGTACTTC
CSAAAYDLQETQYF
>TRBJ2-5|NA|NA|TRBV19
TGTGCCAGTAGTCTCGGGGTCAAGCAAGAGACCCAGTACTTC
CASSLGVKQETQYF
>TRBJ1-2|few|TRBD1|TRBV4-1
TGCGCCAGCAGCCTCATCGACAGGGAGGGCTATGGCTACACCTTC
CASSLIDREGYGYTF
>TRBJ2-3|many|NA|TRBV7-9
TGTGCCAGCAGCTTGGACGGTAGCACAGATACGCAGTATTTT
CASSLDGSTDTQYF
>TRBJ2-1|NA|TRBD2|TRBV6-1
TGTGCCAGCAGTTCCCCTAGAAGCGGGGTGGACAATGAGCAGTTCTTC
CASSSPRSGVDNEQFF
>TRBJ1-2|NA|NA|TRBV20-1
TGCAGTGCTAGTGTGGGGACTGGCCTCTATGGCTACACCTTC
CSASVGTGLYGYTF
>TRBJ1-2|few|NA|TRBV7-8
TGTGCCAACAGCTTAGGGGGGCCTTCTAACTCCTATGGCTACACCTTC
CANSLGGPSNSYGYTF
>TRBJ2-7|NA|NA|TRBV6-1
TGTGCCAGCAGTGACGGAAATCTCTCCTACGAGCAGTACTTC
CASSDGNLSYEQYF
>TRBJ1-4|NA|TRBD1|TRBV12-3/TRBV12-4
TGTGCCAGCAGTCAGAACAGGGGCCAGTTCAATGAAAAACTGTTTTTT
CASSQNRGQFNEKLFF
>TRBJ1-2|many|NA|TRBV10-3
TGTGCCATCAGTGAGTCGAGGGTGCCTAACTATGGCTACACCTTC
CAISESRVPNYGYTF
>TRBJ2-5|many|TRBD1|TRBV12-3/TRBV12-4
TGTGCCAGCAGGAGACAGGGGGCAGACTTCCAAGAGACCCAGTACTTC
CASRRQGADFQETQYF
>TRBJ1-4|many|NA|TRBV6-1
TGTGCCAGCAAAGAAGATCTTCGGTTCAGTGAAAAACTGTTTTTT
CASKEDLRFSEKLFF
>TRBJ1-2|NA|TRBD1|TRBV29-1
TGCAGCGTTGAAGAGGGACAGGGGGGGACTAACTATGGCTACACCTTC
CSVEEGQGGTNYGYTF
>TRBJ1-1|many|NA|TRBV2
TGTGCCAGCAGTGAAAGGGTGGTGAACACTGAAGCTTTCTTT
CASSERVVNTEAFF
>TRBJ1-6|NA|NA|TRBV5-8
TGTGCCAGCAGCTTGGAATCCTATAATTCACCCCTCCACTTT
CASSLESYNSPLHF
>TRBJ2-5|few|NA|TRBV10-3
TGTGCCATCAGTGAGTCGGGCGGGCAAGAGACCCAGTACTTC
CAISESGGQETQYF
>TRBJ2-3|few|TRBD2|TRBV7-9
TGTGCCAGCAGCCTGCGACTAGCGGGGGGCGTGGAGACGCAGTATTTT
CASSLRLAGGVETQYF
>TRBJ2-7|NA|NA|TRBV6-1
TGTGCCAGCAGTGAGAGACCGGGACAATCAGGCTACGAGCAGTACTTC
CASSERPGQSGYEQYF
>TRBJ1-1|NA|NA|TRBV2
TGTGCCAGCAGTGAAGGCCTGTTCTCCCAAGCTTTCTTT
CASSEGLFSQAFF
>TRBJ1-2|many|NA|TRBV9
TGTGCCAGCAGCGTAAGCGGCGACGGTAACTATGGCTACACCTTC
CASSVSGDGNYGYTF
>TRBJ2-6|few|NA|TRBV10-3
TGTGCCATCAGTGAGTCAGGAAGGGCTGGGGCCAACGTCCTGACTTTC
CAISESGRAGANVLTF
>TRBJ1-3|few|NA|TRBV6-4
TGTGCCAGCCCGCGGACAGTCTCTGGAAACACCATATATTTT
CASPRTVSGNTIYF
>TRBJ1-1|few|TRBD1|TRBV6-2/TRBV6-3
TGTGCCAGCAGTGGACAGGGGGGTCTCTCGAACACTGAAGCTTTCTTT
CASSGQGGLSNTEAFF
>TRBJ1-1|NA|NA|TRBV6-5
TGTGCCAGCAGTTACCCGCAGGCGGTGAACACTGAAGCTTTCTTT
CASSYPQAVNTEAFF
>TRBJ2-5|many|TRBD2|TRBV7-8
TGTGCCAGCAGCTTAGCGCGGCCCAGCGGGGATCGGGAGACCCAGTACTTC
CASSLARPSGDRETQYF
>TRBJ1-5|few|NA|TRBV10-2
TGCGCCAGCAACACAGACGGAGGCAATCAGCCCCAGCATTTT
CASNTDGGNQPQHF
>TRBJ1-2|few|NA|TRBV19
TGTGCCAGTACGGCGGTTAACTATGGCTACACCTTC
CASTAVNYGYTF